The present TCR beta chain was sequenced within a study of T-cell memory formation after mild COVID-19. TCRdb redid the calling of the 5' RACE reads with MiXCR, one entry per CDR3 protein. The table shows 500,000 to 650,000 distinct CDR3 sequences, with less than 25% occurring only once. Study-level findings and limits: Later expanders leaned CD4+, whereas day 15 to 85 contracting clones were balanced CD4/CD8. The SARS-CoV-2 specificity of second-wave clones reaching peak at day 37 remained unverified. Memory cells collected pre-infection included some clones that later responded, suggesting cross-reactive memory joined.

CDR3 length: 15 residues. Trimming cost V 4 bases and J 6 bases; bases outside gene matches: 11. The germline CDR1 and CDR2 sequences are SNHLY and FYNNEI. This clonotype has more than one count but fewer than ten. Its antigen is as yet unknown. V usage is TRBV2 and J usage is TRBJ1-2; 7 bases fit TRBD1. The clonotype was recovered from an adult woman who had mild COVID-19 (a few samples of this study predate the infection). Cell type and time point are not known. The sample was PBMCs or a T cell subset sorted from them (not recorded which). CDR3 in DNA: TGTGCCAGCAGTGTCCTCCTCCAAGACAGGGATGGCTACACCTTC. Translating gives CASSVLLQDRDGYTF.